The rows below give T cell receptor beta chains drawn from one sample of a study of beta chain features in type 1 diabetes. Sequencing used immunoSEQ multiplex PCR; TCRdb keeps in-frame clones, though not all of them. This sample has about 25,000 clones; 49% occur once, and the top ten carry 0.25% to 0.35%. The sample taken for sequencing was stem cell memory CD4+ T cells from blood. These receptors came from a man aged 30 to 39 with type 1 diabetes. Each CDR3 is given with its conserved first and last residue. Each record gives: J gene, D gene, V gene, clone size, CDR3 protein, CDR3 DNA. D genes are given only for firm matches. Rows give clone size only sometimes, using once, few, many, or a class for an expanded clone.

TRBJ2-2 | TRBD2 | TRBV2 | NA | CATGTSGNTGELFF | TGTGCCACCGGGACTAGCGGAAACACCGGGGAGCTGTTTTTT
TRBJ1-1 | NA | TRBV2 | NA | CASSEARGVMNTEAFF | TGTGCCAGCAGTGAAGCCCGGGGGGTCATGAACACTGAAGCTTTCTTT
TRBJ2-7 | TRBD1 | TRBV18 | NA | CASSPQGQGYEQYF | TGTGCCAGCTCACCACAAGGACAGGGGTACGAGCAGTACTTC
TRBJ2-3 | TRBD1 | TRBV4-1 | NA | CASSHEQGQLKTDTQYF | TGCGCCAGCAGCCACGAACAGGGACAGCTCAAGACAGATACGCAGTATTTT
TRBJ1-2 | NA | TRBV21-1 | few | CASSNRGQGYGYTF | TGTGCCAGCAGCAACAGGGGGCAAGGGTATGGCTACACCTTC
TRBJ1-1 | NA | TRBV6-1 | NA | CASSKTELNTEAFF | TGTGCCAGCAGCAAGACAGAACTGAACACTGAAGCTTTCTTT
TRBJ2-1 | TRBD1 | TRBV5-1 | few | CASSSPGGNEQFF | TGCGCCAGCAGCTCCCCAGGGGGCAATGAGCAGTTCTTC
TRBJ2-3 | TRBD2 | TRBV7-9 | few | CASSLAIASGSGDTQYF | TGTGCCAGCAGCTTAGCGATCGCTAGCGGGAGTGGAGATACGCAGTATTTT
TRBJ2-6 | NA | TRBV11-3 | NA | CASSPNRDGGSGANVLTF | TGTGCCAGCAGCCCAAATCGGGACGGGGGCTCTGGGGCCAACGTCCTGACTTTC
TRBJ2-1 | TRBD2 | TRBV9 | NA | CASSLGTSNNEQFF | TGTGCCAGCAGCCTCGGGACTAGCAACAATGAGCAGTTCTTC